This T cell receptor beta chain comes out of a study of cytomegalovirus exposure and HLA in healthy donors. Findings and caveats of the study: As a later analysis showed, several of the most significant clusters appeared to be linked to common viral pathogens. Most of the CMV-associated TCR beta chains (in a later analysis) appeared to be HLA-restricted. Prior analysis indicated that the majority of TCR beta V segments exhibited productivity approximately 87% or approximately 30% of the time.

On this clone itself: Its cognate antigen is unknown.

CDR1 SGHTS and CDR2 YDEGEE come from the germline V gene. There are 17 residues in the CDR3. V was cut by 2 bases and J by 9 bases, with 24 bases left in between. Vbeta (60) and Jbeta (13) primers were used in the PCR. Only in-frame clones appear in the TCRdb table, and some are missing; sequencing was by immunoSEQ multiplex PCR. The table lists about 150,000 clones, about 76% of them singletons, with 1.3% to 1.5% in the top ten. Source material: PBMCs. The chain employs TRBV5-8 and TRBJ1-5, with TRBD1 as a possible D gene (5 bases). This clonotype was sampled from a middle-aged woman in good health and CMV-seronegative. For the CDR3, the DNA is TGTGCCAGCAGCTTAATCCCCCGCGGGGCCGCCGGGAGGCCCCAGCATTTT. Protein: CASSLIPRGAAGRPQHF.